Following are 20 T cell receptor beta chains from one sample sequenced in a study of T cell repertoires in cytomegalovirus infection. TCRdb used MiXCR to reprocess the reads, holding one entry per CDR3 protein. The sample includes about 100,000 distinct CDR3 sequences, more than 20% seen only once; the top ten take roughly two fifths. Sequencing used CD8+ T cells from PBMCs. These receptors all come from a human donor in good health (CMV status not recorded). Some clones in this sample may be carry-over from other donors' samples.

This clonotype was counted a few times. The chain has TRBV5-1 and TRBJ1-1; D gene unclear. This CDR3 region has 13 residues. The V end was cut by 0 bases, the J end by 7 bases, with 10 bases between. The V gene's germline CDR1 is SGHRS and CDR2 YFSETQ. CDR3 nucleotides: TGCGCCAGCAGCTTGGCTAATAACCTTGAAGCTTTCTTT. This gives the protein CASSLANNLEAFF. Full variable domain (remainder filled in from reference TRBV5-1 and TRBJ1-1): KAGVTQTPRYLIKTRGQQVTLSCSPISGHRSVSWYQQTPGQGLQFLFEYFSETQRNKGNFPGRFSGRQFSNSRSEMNVSTLELGDSALYLCASSLANNLEAFFGQGTRLTVV.

The table lists this clonotype with a few counts. This rearrangement joins TRBV30 to TRBJ2-7, with D possibly called TRBD1 or TRBD2 (5 bases each). The CDR3 is 11 amino acids. V lost 5 bases to trimming and J lost 7 bases, with 12 bases between them. Germline V gene lookup returns CDR1 GTSNPN and CDR2 SVGIG (reference sequence). DNA of the CDR3: TGTGCCTGGTCGGGACCTTTAGAGCAGTACTTC. Translating gives CAWSGPLEQYF.

In this sample, this clonotype turned up a few times. This CDR3 reads CASSPGQGASGEQYF. DNA for the CDR3: TGCGCCAGCAGCCCGGGACAGGGGGCATCCGGCGAGCAGTACTTC. The V gene is TRBV5-1, the J gene TRBJ2-7; the match to TRBD1 covers 12 bases. Trimming cost V 4 bases and J 6 bases; bases outside gene matches: 8. This CDR3 has 15 residues. Germline CDR1 reads SGHRS; CDR2 reads YFSETQ.

The chain uses TRBV11-2 and TRBJ1-5; maybe TRBD1 (6 bases). Trimming pared 2 bases from V and 3 bases from J, leaving 8 bases between. The germline CDR1 and CDR2 sequences are SGHAT and FQNNGV. This CDR3 has 14 amino acids. The CDR3 DNA is TGTGCCAGCAGCTTATCAGGGGTCAATCAGCCCCAGCATTTT. Translating it yields CASSLSGVNQPQHF.

The gene calls are TRBV6-2 or TRBV6-3 and TRBJ2-7, with D tentatively TRBD1 (5 bases). CDR1 MNHEY and CDR2 SVGEGT come from the germline V gene. This CDR3 is built from 12 residues. V lost 5 bases and J 2 bases, leaving 7 bases between the germline ends. The CDR3: CASSGQTYEQYF. CDR3 coding DNA: TGTGCCAGCAGTGGACAAACCTACGAGCAGTACTTC.

This chain links TRBV5-5 with TRBJ2-7, with 12 bases identical to TRBD2. The CDR3 runs 14 residues. Germline-derived CDR1 and CDR2 are SGHKS and YYEKEE (reference sequence). V was pared by 4 bases and J by 4 bases, with 3 bases of the junction left unmatched. The CDR3 sequence is CASSGGTSGYEQYF. For the CDR3, the DNA is TGTGCCAGCAGCGGCGGGACTAGCGGGTACGAGCAGTACTTC.

This rearrangement joins TRBV12-3 or TRBV12-4 to TRBJ1-5; D gene ambiguous. Trimming left V 6 bases short and J 4 bases short, with 13 bases between. The CDR3 has 14 residues. CDR3 loop: CASSSIGLNQPQHF. CDR3 sequence (DNA): TGTGCCAGCAGCTCCATAGGACTAAATCAGCCCCAGCATTTT.

The V and J genes are TRBV29-1 and TRBJ2-1, with unresolved D. Trimming removed 6 bases at V and 4 bases at J, with 7 bases between. The CDR3 totals 11 residues. Germline CDR1 is SQVTM and CDR2 is ANQGSEA. Written as DNA, the CDR3 is TGCAGCGTAAGCTCTTACAATGAGCAGTTCTTC. This gives the protein CSVSSYNEQFF.

This chain uses TRBV6-1 with TRBJ2-6; D might be TRBD2 (5 bases). The CDR3 has 14 amino acids. Germline V gene lookup returns CDR1 MNHNS and CDR2 SASEGT. The V end lost 11 bases, the J end lost 3 bases, and 14 bases lay between the germline ends. CDR3 DNA sequence: TGTGCCGCGACGGGGATATATGGGGCCAACGTCCTGACTTTC. Translation gives CAATGIYGANVLTF.

The chain links TRBV7-9 to TRBJ1-1; D not resolved. Looked up from germline, CDR1 is SEHNR and CDR2 is FQNEAQ (reference sequence). There are 14 residues in the CDR3. Trimming shortened V by 1 base and J by 2 bases, and 8 bases separated the two germline ends. CDR3 region: CASSLGQSNTEAFF. As DNA, the CDR3 is TGTGCCAGCAGCTTAGGGCAGAGCAACACTGAAGCTTTCTTT.

The sample holds many counts of this clonotype. The rearrangement links TRBV28 to TRBJ1-1; D remains ambiguous. CDR3 size: 13 residues. Germline values: CDR1 MDHEN, CDR2 SYDVKM. V gave up 3 bases and J gave up 4 bases, with 9 bases separating them. CDR3 DNA: TGTGCCAGCAGTTTCCAAAGGGTCACTGAAGCTTTCTTT. This codes for CASSFQRVTEAFF.

This clonotype was seen a few times. This chain connects TRBV7-9 to TRBJ2-7, with 7 bases aligning to TRBD1. CDR3 length equals 13 residues. Per the germline V gene, CDR1 is SEHNR and CDR2 is FQNEAQ (reference sequence). The ends lost 5 bases at V and 2 bases at J; junction bases unmatched: 3. This CDR3 reads CASSQGVTYEQYF. The CDR3 DNA reads as TGTGCCAGCAGCCAGGGGGTAACCTACGAGCAGTACTTC. Drawing the rest from reference TRBV7-9 and TRBJ2-7, the complete variable domain is DTGVSQNPRHKITKRGQNVTFRCDPISEHNRLYWYRQTLGQGPEFLTYFQNEAQLEKSRLLSDRFSAERPKGSFSTLEIQRTEQGDSAMYLCASSQGVTYEQYFGPGTRLTVT.

This clonotype appeared a few times. The chain links TRBV11-2 to TRBJ1-5; D gene unclear. Trimming stripped 5 bases from V and 1 base from J, with 12 bases between. This CDR3 has 15 residues. Germline CDR1 reads SGHAT; CDR2 reads FQNNGV. CDR3 protein: CASSLGVGSNQPQHF. The CDR3 DNA reads TGTGCCAGCAGCCTTGGGGTTGGGAGCAATCAGCCCCAGCATTTT.

This clonotype occurred many times. This sequence joins TRBV7-2 and TRBJ2-7, with D perhaps matching TRBD1 (5 bases). Germline CDR1 SGHTA, CDR2 FQGNSA. V lost 1 base and J 5 bases, leaving 12 bases between the germline ends. The CDR3 consists of 14 residues. This chain's CDR3 is CASSLGAGLDEQYF. Here the CDR3 DNA reads TGTGCCAGCAGCTTAGGGGCAGGGCTTGACGAGCAGTACTTC.

This clonotype was seen a handful of times. This sequence joins TRBV5-1 and TRBJ2-7, with TRBD1 matching 7 bases. The CDR3 spans 13 residues. V was pared by 7 bases and J by 2 bases, with 6 bases of the junction left unmatched. Germline values: CDR1 SGHRS, CDR2 YFSETQ. The CDR3 loop is CASGRDRAYEQYF. As DNA, the CDR3 is TGCGCCAGCGGCAGGGACAGAGCCTACGAGCAGTACTTC.

The chain joins TRBV27 to TRBJ2-1; 10 bases match TRBD2. With 7 bases clipped from V and 0 bases from J, the junction kept 12 bases outside the gene matches. Germline lookup yields CDR1 MNHEY and CDR2 SMNVEV (reference sequence). This CDR3 has 18 amino acids. CDR3: CASIGLAGVKNSYNEQFF. Here the CDR3 DNA reads TGTGCCAGCATCGGGCTAGCGGGGGTAAAGAACTCCTACAATGAGCAGTTCTTC.

This clonotype was detected many times. This chain joins TRBV7-6 and TRBJ2-3; the D gene is possibly TRBD2 (7 bases). This CDR3 region has 18 residues. Germline values: CDR1 SGHVS, CDR2 FNYEAQ. Trimming cost V 2 bases and J 4 bases, with 22 bases left between them. For the CDR3, the DNA is TGTGCCAGCAGCTTATATCGGGTCGGGGGGCGGCTATCAGATACGCAGTATTTT. This gives the protein CASSLYRVGGRLSDTQYF.

This clonotype appeared many times. V and J are TRBV7-9 and TRBJ2-3; 15 nucleotides agree with TRBD2. This CDR3 region has 17 residues. From germline, CDR1 is SEHNR and CDR2 FQNEAQ (reference sequence). V was clipped by 5 bases and J by 4 bases; unmatched bases: 7. The CDR3 loop reads CASSLGLAGGYADTQYF. The DNA of the CDR3 is TGTGCCAGCAGCCTGGGACTAGCGGGAGGATATGCAGATACGCAGTATTTT. The full variable domain, rest sourced from reference TRBV7-9 and TRBJ2-3, is DTGVSQNPRHKITKRGQNVTFRCDPISEHNRLYWYRQTLGQGPEFLTYFQNEAQLEKSRLLSDRFSAERPKGSFSTLEIQRTEQGDSAMYLCASSLGLAGGYADTQYFGPGTRLTVL.

Ten or more counts support this clonotype. This chain uses TRBV11-2 with TRBJ2-1, with D maybe TRBD2 (6 bases). The CDR3 has 18 amino acids. The germline V gene has CDR1 SGHAT and CDR2 FQNNGV. Trimming took off 1 base at V and 6 bases at J, with 22 bases between the two ends. CDR3 sequence reads: CASSLAGLGGTPTNEQFF. The DNA for the CDR3 is TGTGCCAGCAGCTTAGCGGGACTGGGTGGAACTCCTACCAATGAGCAGTTCTTC. Based on the CDR3 plus reference TRBV11-2 and TRBJ2-1, the full variable domain is EAGVAQSPRYKIIEKRQSVAFWCNPISGHATLYWYQQILGQGPKLLIQFQNNGVVDDSQLPKDRFSAERLKGVDSTLKIQPAKLEDSAVYLCASSLAGLGGTPTNEQFFGPGTRLTVL.

This clonotype was seen a handful of times. The gene calls are TRBV15 and TRBJ1-5; D uncertain. The CDR3 has 14 amino acids. V was clipped by 6 bases and J by 1 base, with 10 bases between them. Germline assignment: CDR1 LNHNV and CDR2 YYDKDF (reference sequence). CDR3 protein: CATSLDRSNQPQHF. CDR3 nucleotides: TGTGCCACCAGTCTCGACCGAAGCAATCAGCCCCAGCATTTT.